This T cell receptor (beta chain) was profiled in a study of Ad26.COV2.S vaccination and SARS-CoV-2 variants (TCRdb year 2021). Regarding the study in general: Donors in the vaccine arm were drawn from COV1001, a multicentre, randomized, double-blind, placebo-controlled phase I-IIa trial testing Ad26.COV2.S in healthy adults. TCRbeta repertoire sequencing served as the tool for gauging how specific and how broad the SARS-CoV-2-reactive T cell receptors were following Ad26.COV2.S vaccination. Investigators remained blinded to trial group allocation during experiments and outcome assessment. Ad26.COV2.S was administered intramuscularly at a dose of 5x10^10 or 1x10^11 viral particles, either as one shot or as two shots given 56 days apart. The TCR-sequenced set comprised about 32 samples: roughly 19 Ad26.COV2.S vaccine recipients, 5 placebo recipients and 8 SARS-CoV-2 convalescent individuals. Trial participants were randomized into five groups of five: low-dose or high-dose Ad26.COV2.S given once or twice, or placebo on both occasions.

TCRbeta CDR3 regions were sequenced with the immunoSEQ Assay. After extraction, genomic DNA underwent amplification by bias-controlled multiplex PCR, followed by high-throughput sequencing. As for the original processing: To quantify the absolute abundance of each unique TCRbeta CDR3 region, sequences were collapsed and filtered. Usable DNA was measured by amplifying reference genes present in all nucleated cells, and TCRbeta template counts were normalized to that usable DNA to estimate T cell fraction. Repertoire TCRs were annotated as SARS-CoV-2-specific by exact matching of V gene, CDR3 amino acid sequence and J gene to a known reactive TCR set. The reference SARS-CoV-2 TCR set came from MIRA and was filtered for enrichment in COVID-19-positive ImmuneCODE repertoires, removing public or cross-reactive TCRs. Drawing on the MIRA antigens, annotated TCRs were analysed further at the level of specific ORF or position within ORF. Breadth was defined as the number of annotated unique rearrangements divided by the total number of unique productive rearrangements, and depth was defined as the summed frequency of the annotated unique rearrangements. TCR breadth was compared between groups using two-sided Wilcoxon rank-sum tests. TCRdb's version of the immuneACCESS table is confined to in-frame rearrangements and falls short of the full clone set. An unresolved V gene accounts for under half of the shortfall where checked; the remainder is of unknown origin. Clone size and V and J calls were adopted from that table, with D and trimming inferred from the DNA. The sample table contains about 680,000 clones; only one count was recorded for around 90% of them. The ten largest make up around 1.4% of the sample.

From cysteine to phenylalanine, the CDR3 is 12 amino acids long. Only CDR3 DNA is held: 36 bases, read in frame from base 1. V was cut back by 2 bases and J by 12 bases, leaving a gap of 11 bases between them. The treatment or condition tag for this specimen amounts to: some 19 received Ad26.COV2.S at low or high dose, single or two shots; several received placebo; per-sample allocation not given. Repertoires of vaccine and placebo recipients were sequenced from samples taken on day 63 after the first injection. Cohort 1b enrolled around 23 adults aged 18-55 years at a single site in Boston, USA, between 29 July and 7 August 2020. Ad26.COV2.S consisted of a replication-incompetent adenovirus type 26 vector by which a prefusion-stabilized SARS-CoV-2 spike protein from the original Wuhan strain was expressed. On this clone itself: The antigen this receptor binds is unknown. No base-level quality is on record; no much larger clone is a single base apart.

General study outcomes and caveats: Comparing responses between vaccine doses or regimens was not something the study was powered to do. Ad26.COV2.S recipients had higher spike-specific TCR breadth than placebo recipients (P = 0.0014). After vaccination, spike-specific CD8+ and CD4+ T cell responses were reported to show substantial breadth. Non-spike TCR breadth was comparable between vaccine and placebo recipients, consistent with the vaccine containing only spike. According to the authors, total T cell responses may have been underestimated by the TCR breadth and depth analyses.

Material: peripheral blood, obtained in a trial of Ad26.COV2.S vaccine versus placebo. The sequence was obtained from a person aged 18-60 years who received the Ad26.COV2.S COVID-19 vaccine or a placebo. The chain employs TRBV12-3 or TRBV12-4 and TRBJ2-1; a tentative D match to TRBD2 spans 6 bases. CDR3 loop: CASSLRRDLQFF. The DNA sequence reads TGTGCCAGCAGTTTAAGGCGGGATCTGCAGTTCTTC.